This TCR beta chain comes out of a study of Graves' ophthalmopathy and Graves' hyperthyroidism. CDR3 length equals 19 residues. Trimming took 4 bases from V and 0 from J; bases not matched to a gene: 12. Germline assignment: CDR1 LGHDT and CDR2 YNNKEL (reference sequence). This clonotype was seen a handful of times. For repertoire sequencing, the TCR beta CDR3 regions were amplified from RNA transcripts. HTBI-primed first-round RT-PCR preceded second-round multiplex PCR. TCRdb re-called the multiplex PCR reads through MiXCR, storing one row per CDR3 protein. The table lists a few hundred thousand distinct CDR3 sequences, about 17% of them singletons.

The sequenced sample consisted of peripheral blood. The receptor's source is a woman aged 18-29 years with Graves' ophthalmopathy. J is TRBJ2-7 and V is TRBV3-1; TRBD2 matches at 13 bases. CDR3 sequence: CASSLRNSRTSGSSYEQYF. The DNA of the CDR3 is TGTGCCAGCAGCCTACGCAATAGTAGGACTAGCGGGAGCTCCTACGAGCAGTACTTC.